This T cell receptor (beta chain) is drawn from a study of Graves' ophthalmopathy and Graves' hyperthyroidism. In this sample, this clonotype turned up many times. Amplification of the TCR beta CDR3 regions used RNA transcripts (as template). Second-round multiplex PCR followed a first-round RT-PCR using HTBI primers. A single record per CDR3 protein comes from TCRdb applying MiXCR to the multiplex PCR reads. Of about 170,000 distinct CDR3 sequences listed, under 40% are singletons. Sequenced sample: peripheral blood. The TCR originated in a woman aged 40 to 50 with Graves' ophthalmopathy.

CDR3 residues: CASSEAEQGARNGYTF. For the CDR3, the DNA is TGTGCCAGCAGTGAAGCAGAGCAGGGGGCGCGGAATGGCTACACCTTC. The gene calls are TRBV2 and TRBJ1-2, with 8 bases identical to TRBD1. Germline V gene data show CDR1 as SNHLY and CDR2 as FYNNEI. With V trimmed by 0 bases and J by 6 bases, 9 bases remained unmatched. The CDR3 is made up of 16 amino acids.